Each of the 11 T cell receptor beta chains below was sequenced from the same sample in a study of vaccination and CD4 T cells after COVID-19. The antigens these receptors bind are not known. Cultured CD4+ T cell DNA was sequenced using the Oncomine TCR Beta short-read assay. TCRdb processed the PCR reads anew with MiXCR; each CDR3 protein has one entry. The sample holds 16,000 or so distinct CDR3 sequences, about 53% seen once. Stated treatment: 10-day PBMC culture with coronavirus spike peptide pools or control peptides (ViraFEST assay). The specimen was CD4+ T cells from blood, cultured in vitro, collected before SARS-CoV-2 vaccination. The receptors derive from a human donor who had recovered from COVID-19.

The table lists this clonotype with a few counts. The chain is built from TRBV27 and TRBJ1-2; D unclear. Germline V gene lookup returns CDR1 MNHEY and CDR2 SMNVEV (reference sequence). Trimming stripped 3 bases from V and 0 bases from J, with 8 bases between. The CDR3 is made up of 14 amino acids. CDR3 loop: CASSFTPANYGYTF. The CDR3 DNA follows: TGTGCCAGCAGTTTCACCCCGGCTAACTATGGCTACACCTTC.

This chain joins TRBV27 and TRBJ1-2; D not certain. V lost 6 bases to trimming and J lost 3 bases, with 14 bases between them. The CDR3 consists of 14 residues. Looked up from germline, CDR1 is MNHEY and CDR2 is SMNVEV (reference sequence). CDR3 nucleotide sequence: TGTGCCAGCAGAGCCTCGGGGAGCTACTATGGCTACACCTTC. This encodes CASRASGSYYGYTF.

This clonotype was observed a handful of times. This sequence joins TRBV2 and TRBJ1-1, with D tentatively TRBD1 (5 bases). The CDR3 is made up of 12 amino acids. Germline V CDR1 and CDR2: SNHLY, FYNNEI. V was shortened by 6 bases and J by 11 bases, with 16 bases between the two germline ends. The chain's CDR3 is CASRQGTFWAFF. Here the CDR3 DNA reads TGTGCCAGCAGACAAGGGACTTTTTGGGCTTTCTTT.

The rearrangement joins TRBV6-1 to TRBJ1-3; D gene ambiguous. Germline V gene data show CDR1 as MNHNS and CDR2 as SASEGT. This CDR3 comprises 13 residues. V was trimmed by 6 bases and J by 4 bases, leaving 10 bases between them. For the CDR3, the DNA is TGTGCCAGCAGGGAGCCCTCCGGAAACACCATATATTTT. Translating gives CASREPSGNTIYF.

This clonotype has only a few counts. This chain connects TRBV24-1 to TRBJ2-1; the match to TRBD2 covers 11 bases. Losses at the gene ends were 5 bases for V and 7 bases for J; bases not matched to a gene: 3. This CDR3 has 14 amino acids. CDR1 is KGHDR and CDR2 is SFDVKD in the germline V gene. In nucleotides, the CDR3 is TGTGCCACCAGTGGAACTAGCGGGAGTAATGAGCAGTTCTTC. This translates into CATSGTSGSNEQFF.

The V call is TRBV5-1, the J call TRBJ2-1; D may be TRBD2 (5 bases). Trimming took off 5 bases at V and 10 bases at J, with 13 bases between the two ends. This CDR3 is 12 amino acids long. Germline V gene data show CDR1 as SGHRS and CDR2 as YFSETQ. CDR3 DNA: TGCGCCAGCAGTCCCCAACTAGGAGAGCAGTTCTTC. As protein: CASSPQLGEQFF.

This rearrangement joins TRBV15 to TRBJ2-7; D is unresolved. The CDR3 totals 15 residues. The V end lost 0 bases, the J end lost 2 bases, and 11 bases lay between the germline ends. Germline V CDR1 and CDR2: LNHNV, YYDKDF (reference sequence). Here the CDR3 DNA reads TGTGCCACCAGCAGAGATCCCAGGTATCCCTACGAGCAGTACTTC. It translates to CATSRDPRYPYEQYF.

The V and J genes are TRBV20-1 and TRBJ1-1, with D perhaps matching TRBD1 (5 bases). Germline V CDR1 and CDR2: DFQATT, SNEGSKA (reference sequence). CDR3 length equals 15 residues. V was shortened by 1 base and J by 3 bases, with 15 bases between the two germline ends. CDR3 residues: CSARGGQTAYTEAFF. The CDR3 DNA reads as TGCAGTGCTAGAGGGGGCCAGACAGCTTACACTGAAGCTTTCTTT.

The chain joins TRBV5-1 to TRBJ2-7; D might be TRBD2 (6 bases). The CDR3 extends over 14 amino acids. Germline values: CDR1 SGHRS, CDR2 YFSETQ. Trimming took 0 bases from V and 5 from J, leaving 12 bases between them. The CDR3 spells CASSLAGTVDEQYF. As DNA, the CDR3 is TGCGCCAGCAGCTTGGCCGGGACTGTGGACGAGCAGTACTTC.

V and J are TRBV12-1 and TRBJ2-6; TRBD1 is the table's D call and was not checked against the DNA. TRBV12-1 is a documented pseudogene. This CDR3 has 17 residues. The CDR3 DNA is TGTGCCAGCAGCTCTGGACAGGGGGCGACTGGGGCCAACGTCCTGACTTTC. The encoded protein is CASSSGQGATGANVLTF.

This chain uses TRBV4-1 with TRBJ1-5; 7 bases are shared with TRBD1. With V trimmed by 6 bases and J by 7 bases, 12 bases remained unmatched. CDR1 and CDR2 (germline): MGHRA, YSYEKL. This CDR3 has 15 amino acids. CDR3 protein: CASRSYQGGRQPQHF. In nucleotides, the CDR3 is TGCGCCAGCAGATCATATCAGGGGGGGCGACAGCCCCAGCATTTT.